The rows below give T cell receptor beta chains drawn from one sample of a study of shared clonotypes between healthy human individuals. Assay used: immunoSEQ multiplex PCR; TCRdb lists only in-frame clones, some missing. There are a few million clones in the sample; around 93% occur only once, and around 0.38% lies in the top ten. Sequencing used naive CD4+ T cells from PBMCs. All receptors derive from a man aged 18 to 35 in good health. Some clones in this sample may be carry-over from other donors' samples. Each CDR3 is given with its conserved first and last residue. The D gene is left open where the match is weak. Size is omitted from some rows. Given values are once, few, many or a class for expanded clones.

V gene	clone size	J gene	D gene	CDR3 DNA	CDR3 protein
TRBV5-5	-	TRBJ2-1	-	TGTGCCAGCAGCTTTTATCGTGGGAATGAGCAGTTCTTC	CASSFYRGNEQFF
TRBV7-8	once	TRBJ2-7	-	TGTGCCAGCAGCTTCAGCGGACTTTCCTACGAGCAGTACTTC	CASSFSGLSYEQYF
TRBV5-1	once	TRBJ2-1	-	TGCGCCAGCCGACGCTCCGGGAGCGAGGGTGATGAGCAGTTCTTC	CASRRSGSEGDEQFF
TRBV6-6	-	TRBJ2-7	-	TGTGCCAGCAGTACCTTACAGGGTTACGAGCAGTACTTC	CASSTLQGYEQYF
TRBV7-2	-	TRBJ2-5	TRBD1	TGTGCCAGCAGCTTACCCGGGACAGGGAAGACCCAGTACTTC	CASSLPGTGKTQYF
TRBV29-1	-	TRBJ2-1	TRBD2	TGCAGCGCCCTCCAGACTAGCTACGTTGAGCAGTTCTTC	CSALQTSYVEQFF
TRBV28	-	TRBJ2-5	-	TGTGCCAGCAGTTTAAGCTGGAAGCGGGACAGAAAAGAGACCCAGTACTTC	CASSLSWKRDRKETQYF
TRBV19	once	TRBJ2-1	-	TGTGCCAGTATCGACTTTCCGGACAGACCCCGGAGTGAGCAGTTCTTC	CASIDFPDRPRSEQFF
TRBV5-1	-	TRBJ2-7	TRBD2	TGCGCCAGCAGCTTGTGGGCGGGAGGGTCCTACGAGCAGTACTTC	CASSLWAGGSYEQYF
TRBV20-1	-	TRBJ2-7	-	TGCAGTACCGACACATCCTACGAGCAGTACTTC	CSTDTSYEQYF
TRBV30	-	TRBJ2-7	-	TGTGCCTGGAGCCTAGACCTCGTAGGCTACGAGCAGTACTTC	CAWSLDLVGYEQYF
TRBV6-5	-	TRBJ1-1	-	TGTGCCAGCAGCCCGGGGGGATATCCGACTGAAGCTTTCTTT	CASSPGGYPTEAFF
TRBV28	-	TRBJ2-2	-	TGTGCCAGCTTATACAGGGATGGGTTCCCCGGGGAGCTGTTTTTT	CASLYRDGFPGELFF
TRBV5-6	-	TRBJ2-2	-	TGTGCCAGCAGCCAGTTGAACACCGGGGAGCTGTTTTTT	CASSQLNTGELFF
TRBV14	-	TRBJ2-5	-	TGTGCCAGCAGCCCCAGGGCCTTCCTCTGGGCCCCGGAGAGGGAGACCCAGTACTTC	CASSPRAFLWAPERETQYF
TRBV7-3	-	TRBJ2-7	TRBD1	TGTGCCAGCAGCCTCCAGGGGGCCTACGAGCAGTACTTC	CASSLQGAYEQYF
TRBV18	-	TRBJ1-5	TRBD1	TGTGCCAGCTCATTGGACAGGGGGCAGCCCCAGCATTTT	CASSLDRGQPQHF
TRBV10-3	-	TRBJ2-1	TRBD2	TGTGCCATCAGTAACAGACTCCTGGTAGCGGGGGGATACAATGAGCAGTTCTTC	CAISNRLLVAGGYNEQFF
TRBV5-1	-	TRBJ1-2	TRBD1	TGCGCCAGCAGCCAAATACAGGGGACGAGTGTCTACACCTTC	CASSQIQGTSVYTF
TRBV11-3	-	TRBJ1-1	-	TGTGCCAGCAGCTTAGGACGTACTGAAGCTTTCTTT	CASSLGRTEAFF
TRBV28	-	TRBJ1-1	-	TGTGCCAGCAGTCCGAGCCTTAGGGGTACTGAAGCTTTCTTT	CASSPSLRGTEAFF
TRBV29-1	-	TRBJ1-2	-	TGCAGCGTTCGCCAGATCTATGGCTACACCTTC	CSVRQIYGYTF
TRBV30	once	TRBJ2-3	-	TGTGCCTGGAGGTGGGGGGTTGGGACAGATACGCAGTATTTT	CAWRWGVGTDTQYF
TRBV10-3	-	TRBJ2-7	-	TGTGCCATCAGGGACAGTGGGAGCTACGAGCAGTACTTC	CAIRDSGSYEQYF
TRBV7-3	-	TRBJ2-5	-	TGTGCCAGCAGCACGATGGGGCAAGAGACCCAGTACTTC	CASSTMGQETQYF
TRBV7-9	-	TRBJ1-5	-	TGTGCCAGCAGTGCAGGTTTAGGCAATCAGCCCCAGCATTTT	CASSAGLGNQPQHF
TRBV7-6	-	TRBJ1-5	-	TGTGCCAGCAGCTTAGATAGCGGGCAGCCCCAGCATTTT	CASSLDSGQPQHF
TRBV20-1	-	TRBJ1-4	-	TGCAGTGCTCCGGGGACAAAACTGTTTTTT	CSAPGTKLFF
TRBV11-1	-	TRBJ1-1	-	TGTGCCAGCAGCTTCCCAGGAGCCACTGAAGCTTTCTTT	CASSFPGATEAFF
TRBV7-9	-	TRBJ2-5	TRBD2	TGTGCCAGCAGCTTCACTAGCGGGAGATGGGAGACCCAGTACTTC	CASSFTSGRWETQYF
TRBV5-1	-	TRBJ2-5	TRBD1	TGCGCCAGCAGCGCCGACAGGGGTGAGACCCAGTACTTC	CASSADRGETQYF
TRBV5-1	-	TRBJ2-5	TRBD2	TGCGCCAGCAGCTTGGCCGGGACTAGCGGGAGGAGACCTCAAGAGACCCAGTACTTC	CASSLAGTSGRRPQETQYF
TRBV28	-	TRBJ2-1	TRBD2	TGTGCCAGCAGTTTCCCTAGCGGGAGCTCGTTCCGGTCTTCCTACAATGAGCAGTTCTTC	CASSFPSGSSFRSSYNEQFF
TRBV27	-	TRBJ2-3	TRBD2	TGTGCCAGCAGTTCCTTAAGACTAGCGGGAGAGGGGTACCTCCTCACAGATACGCAGTATTTT	CASSSLRLAGEGYLLTDTQYF
TRBV15	-	TRBJ2-7	TRBD2	TGTGCCACCAGCACGGGGGGGGCCTCCTACGAGCAGTACTTC	CATSTGGASYEQYF
TRBV19	-	TRBJ1-1	-	TGTGCTACAACACAGGGACTTAAGAACACTGAAGCTTTCTTT	CATTQGLKNTEAFF
TRBV30	-	TRBJ2-7	-	TGTGCCTGGAGAAGGTCTAGTTGGTCCTACGAGCAGTACTTC	CAWRRSSWSYEQYF
TRBV30	few	TRBJ1-1	-	TGTGCCTGGAGTGATCGGGGTGGCACTGAAGCTTTCTTT	CAWSDRGGTEAFF
TRBV30	few	TRBJ1-5	-	TGTGCCTGGAGTGATTGGGACAGCAATCAGCCCCAGCATTTT	CAWSDWDSNQPQHF
TRBV5-1	-	TRBJ2-7	-	TGCGCCAGCAGCTTGGCCCGGCCCGGGACGGACAGCTCCTACGAGCAGTACTTC	CASSLARPGTDSSYEQYF
TRBV6-1	-	TRBJ2-3	-	TGTGCCAGCAGTGAAGCTTTGGTTCGGCCAGATACGCAGTATTTT	CASSEALVRPDTQYF
TRBV5-5	-	TRBJ1-5	-	TGTGCCAGCAGCTTATATAGTCAACAGCCCCAGCATTTT	CASSLYSQQPQHF
TRBV27	-	TRBJ1-1	-	TGTGCCAGCCAACCCGGGGGGCATCTGAACACTGAAGCTTTCTTT	CASQPGGHLNTEAFF
TRBV5-1	once	TRBJ1-4	-	TGCGCCAGCAGCTTGGAAGGGGGGCAGTTTGAAAAACTGTTTTTT	CASSLEGGQFEKLFF
TRBV5-4	-	TRBJ2-3	TRBD1	TGTGCCAGCAGCTTGCCCGAGCCGGGACAGGTCACAGATACGCAGTATTTT	CASSLPEPGQVTDTQYF
TRBV4-2	-	TRBJ1-4	TRBD1	TGTGCCAGCAGCCCGCCGGGACAGAATTCTGAAAAACTGTTTTTT	CASSPPGQNSEKLFF
TRBV29-1	-	TRBJ2-7	TRBD1	TGCAGCGTTGAAGGACGGACAGGCCCCTACGAGCAGTACTTC	CSVEGRTGPYEQYF
TRBV25-1	-	TRBJ1-5	-	TGTGCCAGCGCCGGGGGAAGAGAGAATCAGCCCCAGCATTTT	CASAGGRENQPQHF
TRBV19	-	TRBJ2-2	TRBD1	TGTGCCAGTAGTCAAAGGGGGCGAAGCACCGGGGAGCTGTTTTTT	CASSQRGRSTGELFF
TRBV11-2	-	TRBJ2-7	-	TGTGCCAGCAGCTTACTTCGGGACGCCTACTTC	CASSLLRDAYF
TRBV10-3	-	TRBJ1-1	TRBD1	TGTGCCATCAGTGAGTCATTGGCGACAGGGCGCGCTTACACTGAAGCTTTCTTT	CAISESLATGRAYTEAFF
TRBV28	-	TRBJ1-1	-	TGTGCCAGCAGTTTAGGGGGAAGCAGGAACACTGAAGCTTTCTTT	CASSLGGSRNTEAFF
TRBV5-4	-	TRBJ2-5	TRBD2	TGTGCCAGCAGCGTATCTGTCACGGGACTAGCGGGAGAGACCCAGTACTTC	CASSVSVTGLAGETQYF